The 11 T cell receptor beta chains below all came from one sample that was sequenced in a study of Graves' ophthalmopathy and Graves' hyperthyroidism. Amplification targeted the TCR beta CDR3 regions, with RNA transcripts as the source material. HTBI-primed RT-PCR formed the first round, and a multiplex PCR formed the second. TCRdb redid the calling of the multiplex PCR reads with MiXCR, one entry per CDR3 protein. The table has 600,000 to 700,000 distinct CDR3 sequences, approximately 39% seen once. The sequencing sample was made of peripheral blood. The receptors stem from an adult man with Graves' ophthalmopathy.

This clonotype was recorded at least ten times. A much larger clone lies one base from this, so it may be a read error. The rearrangement uses TRBV7-9 and TRBJ1-4; TRBD1 aligns across 12 bases. CDR1 is SEHNR, CDR2 FQNEAQ, per germline (reference sequence). This CDR3 is 14 amino acids long. This chain's CDR3 is CASNLGTGGEKLFF. Here the CDR3 DNA reads TGTGCCAGCAACTTAGGGACAGGGGGCGAAAAACTGTTTTTT.

This clonotype was counted many times. V gene TRBV20-1 combines with J gene TRBJ1-2, with D perhaps TRBD1 (5 bases). The CDR3 runs to 12 residues. Germline values: CDR1 DFQATT, CDR2 SNEGSKA (reference sequence). V was shortened by 4 bases and J by 3 bases, with 9 bases between the two germline ends. CDR3 sequence: CSATGPDYGYTF. CDR3 DNA sequence: TGCAGTGCTACAGGGCCCGACTATGGCTACACCTTC.

This clonotype was recorded many times. The chain is built from TRBV11-1 and TRBJ2-7; a weak D match, TRBD1 (6 bases). CDR1 and CDR2 from the germline V gene are SGHAT and FQDESV (reference sequence). There are 14 residues in the CDR3. Trimming cost V 4 bases and J 3 bases, with 13 bases left between them. Here the CDR3 DNA reads TGTGCCAGCAGCTCAAGGGACAATCTCTACGAGCAGTACTTC. Encoded protein: CASSSRDNLYEQYF.

The chain recombines TRBV7-9 with TRBJ1-3; TRBD1 agrees at 9 bases. V trimming: 5 bases; J trimming: 8 bases; junction bases outside the gene matches: 4. CDR1 and CDR2 from the germline V gene are SEHNR and FQNEAQ (reference sequence). The CDR3 runs to 13 residues. CDR3 nucleotide sequence: TGTGCCAGCAGCCCGGGACAGGGTCACACCATATATTTT. Its translation is CASSPGQGHTIYF. The complete variable domain, with remaining parts taken from reference TRBV7-9 and TRBJ1-3, reads DTGVSQNPRHKITKRGQNVTFRCDPISEHNRLYWYRQTLGQGPEFLTYFQNEAQLEKSRLLSDRFSAERPKGSFSTLEIQRTEQGDSAMYLCASSPGQGHTIYFGEGSWLTVV.

The table lists this clonotype with many counts. V and J are TRBV5-5 and TRBJ2-5; no clear D gene. This CDR3 has 14 amino acids. Per the germline V gene, CDR1 is SGHKS and CDR2 is YYEKEE (reference sequence). Trimming removed 5 bases from V and 2 bases from J, with 13 bases in between. Here the CDR3 reads CASRNRGRQETQYF. CDR3 sequence (DNA): TGTGCCAGCAGGAATCGTGGCAGGCAAGAGACCCAGTACTTC.

This clonotype occurred many times. Compared with germline, one end of the junction differs, possibly owing to a read error. The chain recombines TRBV10-3 with TRBJ1-5, with D possibly being TRBD1 (5 bases). Germline CDR1 is ENHRY and CDR2 is SYGVKD. This CDR3 comprises 15 residues. The CDR3 reads CASSSSGLTNQPQHF. CDR3 nucleotides: TGTGCCAGCAGTTCATCAGGGCTGACGAATCAGCCCCAGCATTTT.

This clonotype was counted a few times. The chain combines TRBV4-1 with TRBJ1-2; perhaps TRBD1 as D (6 bases). CDR1 MGHRA and CDR2 YSYEKL come from the germline V gene. CDR3 size: 14 residues. V gave up 8 bases and J gave up 4 bases, with 17 bases separating them. The CDR3 bases are TGCGCCAGCGGGGGCGAGGGAGGACTCTATGGCTACACCTTC. This codes for CASGGEGGLYGYTF.

This clonotype was counted at least ten times. The chain links TRBV14 to TRBJ1-6, with D perhaps TRBD1 (5 bases). Germline loops: CDR1 SGHDN, CDR2 FVKESK. CDR3 length: 15 residues. Trimming pared 4 bases from V and 1 base from J, leaving 8 bases between. CDR3 bases: TGTGCCAGCAGCCTGGGGCGGTCCTATAATTCACCCCTCCACTTT. Protein: CASSLGRSYNSPLHF.

This clonotype was seen at least ten times. The chain carries TRBV7-6 and TRBJ2-5, with D possibly being TRBD1 (6 bases). Germline lookup yields CDR1 SGHVS and CDR2 FNYEAQ. V was pared by 5 bases and J by 2 bases, with 6 bases between. The CDR3 is made up of 12 amino acids. CDR3 in amino acids: CASSGQQETQYF. The CDR3 DNA follows: TGTGCCAGCAGCGGACAGCAAGAGACCCAGTACTTC.

This clonotype came up many times. This chain joins TRBV5-4 and TRBJ1-1; 7 nucleotides agree with TRBD1. V shed 4 bases, J shed 6 bases, and the junction held 6 bases outside the gene matches. This CDR3 comprises 13 residues. Germline CDR1 reads SGHNT; CDR2 reads YYREEE (reference sequence). The CDR3 loop reads CASSDTGEPEAFF. DNA of the CDR3: TGTGCCAGCAGCGATACAGGGGAGCCTGAAGCTTTCTTT.

This clonotype was detected many times. This rearrangement joins TRBV7-9 to TRBJ2-7; tentative D call: TRBD2 (6 bases). CDR1 SEHNR and CDR2 FQNEAQ come from the germline V gene (reference sequence). The CDR3 runs 14 residues. V lost 4 bases and J lost 4, with 14 bases in between. The CDR3 region has the DNA TGTGCCAGCAGCTGGGAGGATCCGGAGTACGAGCAGTACTTC. Its translation is CASSWEDPEYEQYF.